The 14 T cell receptor beta chains listed next were all sequenced from one sample in a study of shared clonotypes between healthy human individuals. The table came from immunoSEQ multiplex PCR; TCRdb's copy has only in-frame clones and leaves some out. The profile shows approximately 2.5 million clones, roughly 93% of them singletons. The specimen was naive CD4+ T cells from PBMCs. Subset here: CD45RA+ positively selected. The receptors here all came from a man aged 18 to 35 in good health. Some clones in this sample may be carry-over from other donors' samples.

This CDR3 reads CSGGPRHTDTQYF. The DNA of the CDR3 is TGCAGCGGGGGACCGAGACACACAGATACGCAGTATTTT. The J gene is TRBJ2-3, the V gene TRBV29-1; D could derive from TRBD1 or TRBD2 (5 bases each). The CDR3 spans 13 residues. The V and J ends lost 7 bases and 2 bases respectively, with 13 bases between them. Per germline, CDR1 SQVTM and CDR2 ANQGSEA.

The chain links TRBV25-1 to TRBJ2-5, with a tentative D call TRBD2 (7 bases). The closer fit of TRBJ2-7 to the DNA end suggests the J call may be wrong. From germline, CDR1 is MGHDK and CDR2 SYGVNS. The CDR3 is 15 residues long. The CDR3 protein is CASSESWRGRYEQYF. CDR3 coding DNA: TGTGCCAGCAGTGAATCCTGGCGGGGGCGGTACGAGCAGTACTTC.

V and J are TRBV6-4 and TRBJ2-3; D gene uncertain. The CDR3 extends over 15 amino acids. V lost 9 bases, J lost 1 base, and 17 bases lay in between. The germline CDR1 and CDR2 sequences are MRHNA and SNTAGT. This CDR3 reads CARDPTQGGTDTQYF. The CDR3 bases are TGTGCCAGAGACCCTACGCAAGGTGGCACAGATACGCAGTATTTT.

The chain uses TRBV6-1 and TRBJ2-7; 13 positions agree with TRBD2. The CDR3 consists of 16 residues. Per germline, CDR1 MNHNS and CDR2 SASEGT. Germline trimming cut 2 bases from V and 7 bases from J; bases unmatched to any gene: 8. The CDR3 here is CASSEFTGLAGLEQYF. The CDR3 bases are TGTGCCAGCAGTGAATTTACGGGACTAGCGGGACTAGAGCAGTACTTC.

The chain employs TRBV4-1 and TRBJ2-1, with 12 bases matching TRBD2. CDR1 and CDR2 from the germline V gene are MGHRA and YSYEKL. CDR3 length: 19 amino acids. With V trimmed by 0 bases and J by 10 bases, 16 bases remained unmatched. In nucleotides, the CDR3 is TGCGCCAGCAGCCAAGATCGGGGATTTTCTAGCGGGAGGGCCGGGGAGCAGTTCTTC. Amino acids: CASSQDRGFSSGRAGEQFF.

This chain uses TRBV14 with TRBJ2-3, with D possibly matching TRBD2 (6 bases). Trimming left V 4 bases short and J 8 bases short, with 19 bases between. The germline gives CDR1 SGHDN, CDR2 FVKESK. The CDR3 contains 15 residues. The CDR3 sequence is CASSLPGLPWGTQYF. Here the CDR3 DNA reads TGTGCCAGCAGCCTCCCGGGACTCCCATGGGGTACGCAGTATTTT.

The DNA of the CDR3 is TGTGCCAGCAGCTTAACGCCGGGGACTAGCGAGCAGTTCTTC. Amino acids: CASSLTPGTSEQFF. The chain recombines TRBV7-8 with TRBJ2-1; 9 bases are shared with TRBD2. This CDR3 spans 14 amino acids. In germline, CDR1 is SGHVS, CDR2 FQNEAQ. Trimming at V came to 2 bases and at J to 10 bases, leaving 6 bases not matched to a gene.

The chain has TRBV23-1 and TRBJ2-2; TRBD1 aligns across 10 bases. TRBV23-1 is flagged as an ORF with uncertain function. This CDR3 spans 17 amino acids. Trimming removed 3 bases from V and 5 bases from J; junction bases left unmatched: 9. CDR3 loop: CASSQAGQGKVTGELFF. The DNA for the CDR3 is TGCGCCAGCAGTCAGGCGGGACAGGGGAAGGTGACCGGGGAGCTGTTTTTT.

Only one count was recorded for this clone. This sample includes further DNA sequences coding for the same CDR3. The chain links TRBV5-1 to TRBJ1-1; 7 bases line up with TRBD1. CDR1 is SGHRS and CDR2 is YFSETQ in the germline V gene. Unmatched junction bases numbered 4, after V lost 4 bases and J lost 4 bases. The CDR3 length is 13 residues. The CDR3 region is CASSSRQGTEAFF. CDR3 in DNA: TGCGCCAGCAGCAGCCGACAGGGCACTGAAGCTTTCTTT. Supplemented by reference TRBV5-1 and TRBJ1-1, the full variable domain reads KAGVTQTPRYLIKTRGQQVTLSCSPISGHRSVSWYQQTPGQGLQFLFEYFSETQRNKGNFPGRFSGRQFSNSRSEMNVSTLELGDSALYLCASSSRQGTEAFFGQGTRLTVV.

The chain joins TRBV30 to TRBJ2-1; 8 bases are shared with TRBD2. The CDR3 sequence is 13 residues long. J gave up 0 bases and V 8 bases, and 3 bases lay outside the gene matches. CDR1 and CDR2 from the germline V gene are GTSNPN and SVGIG (reference sequence). The CDR3: CAQAGGSYNEQFF. In DNA, the CDR3 is TGTGCCCAGGCGGGGGGCTCCTACAATGAGCAGTTCTTC.

The J gene is TRBJ2-7, the V gene TRBV5-6; TRBD2 matches 13 bases. The CDR3 sequence is 15 residues long. V lost 5 bases to trimming and J lost 3 bases; unmatched junction nucleotides: 5. Germline CDR1 is SGHDT and CDR2 is YYEEEE. CDR3 DNA: TGTGCCAGCAGACCGGGACTAGCGGGAATCTACGAGCAGTACTTC. The encoded protein is CASRPGLAGIYEQYF. The full variable domain, completed using reference TRBV5-6 and TRBJ2-7, is DAGVTQSPTHLIKTRGQQVTLRCSPKSGHDTVSWYQQALGQGPQFIFQYYEEEERQRGNFPDRFSGHQFPNYSSELNVNALLLGDSALYLCASRPGLAGIYEQYFGPGTRLTVT.

The chain recombines TRBV29-1 with TRBJ2-1; 9 positions agree with TRBD1. V was pared by 6 bases and J by 0 bases, with 3 bases of the junction left unmatched. CDR3 length: 14 residues. Germline V CDR1 and CDR2: SQVTM, ANQGSEA. For the CDR3, the DNA is TGCAGCGTGACAGGGGGGAGCTCCTACAATGAGCAGTTCTTC. It encodes CSVTGGSSYNEQFF.

J is TRBJ2-7 and V is TRBV6-1; 9 nucleotides align to TRBD2. The CDR3 is 15 amino acids. V shed 6 bases and J 2 bases; nucleotides not matched to a gene: 8. CDR1 is MNHNS, CDR2 SASEGT, per germline. In DNA form, the CDR3 reads TGTGCCAGCAGCAACCCGACTAGCGGAACCTACGAGCAGTACTTC. This translates into CASSNPTSGTYEQYF.

The chain carries TRBV10-3 and TRBJ2-7; 11 bases align to TRBD2. V lost 5 bases to trimming and J lost 2 bases; unmatched junction nucleotides: 8. The CDR3 has 16 residues. Germline V gene sequence: CDR1 ENHRY, CDR2 SYGVKD. The CDR3: CAISSTSGTWAYEQYF. Written as DNA, the CDR3 is TGTGCCATCAGTTCGACTAGCGGGACTTGGGCCTACGAGCAGTACTTC.